Included here is one TCR beta chain sequence, with context. This sample was included in a study of T-cell reconstitution after alpha-beta-depleted transplantation in children. Unique molecular identifiers were used in preparing the TCRbeta library. TCRdb re-analysed the PCR reads in MiXCR, keeping a single row per CDR3 protein. The repertoire holds roughly 160,000 distinct CDR3 sequences, with 11% as singletons. The germline gives CDR1 SNHLY, CDR2 FYNNEI. This CDR3 spans 18 amino acids. Trimming removed 8 bases from V and 1 base from J; junction bases left unmatched: 13. The TCR comes from a boy younger than 10 with acute myeloid leukemia, due to receive a stem cell transplant. The chain has TRBV2 and TRBJ2-4, with 11 positions matching TRBD2. The sample in question was PBMCs, obtained before TCRalphabeta/CD19-depleted stem cell transplant. The CDR3 loop reads CASCFLTSGISAKNIQYF. The DNA of the CDR3 is TGTGCCAGCTGTTTCCTGACTAGCGGGATATCCGCCAAAAACATTCAGTACTTC. The entire variable domain, with the rest obtained from reference TRBV2 and TRBJ2-4, is as follows: EPEVTQTPSHQVTQMGQEVILRCVPISNHLYFYWYRQILGQKVEFLVSFYNNEISEKSEIFDDQFSVERPDGSNFTLKIRSTKLEDSAMYFCASCFLTSGISAKNIQYFGAGTRLSVL.